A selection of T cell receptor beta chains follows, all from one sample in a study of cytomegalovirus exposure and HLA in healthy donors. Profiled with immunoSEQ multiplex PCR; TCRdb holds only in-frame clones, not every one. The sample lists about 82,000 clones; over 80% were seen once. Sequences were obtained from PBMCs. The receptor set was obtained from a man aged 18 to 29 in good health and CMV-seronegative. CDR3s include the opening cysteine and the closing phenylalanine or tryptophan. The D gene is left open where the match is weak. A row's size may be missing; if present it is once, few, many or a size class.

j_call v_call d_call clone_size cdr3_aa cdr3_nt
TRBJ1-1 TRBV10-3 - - CAISERQNTEAFF TGTGCCATCAGTGAGAGACAGAACACTGAAGCTTTCTTT
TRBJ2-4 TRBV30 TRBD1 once CAWSRDRGQKNIQYF TGTGCCTGGAGTAGGGACAGGGGGCAGAAAAACATTCAGTACTTC
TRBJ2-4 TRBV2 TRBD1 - CASSAPSTGGLTKNIQYF TGTGCCAGCAGTGCCCCTTCGACAGGGGGGTTAACCAAAAACATTCAGTACTTC
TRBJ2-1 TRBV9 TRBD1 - CASSEGTGRDEQFF TGTGCCAGCAGCGAGGGGACAGGCAGGGATGAGCAGTTCTTC
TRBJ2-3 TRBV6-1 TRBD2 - CASSDLAGAADTQYF TGTGCCAGCAGTGACCTAGCGGGAGCTGCAGATACGCAGTATTTT
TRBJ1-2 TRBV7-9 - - CASSYLPVQGSGYTF TGTGCCAGCAGCTACCTTCCCGTGCAGGGCAGCGGCTACACCTTC
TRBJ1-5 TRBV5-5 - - CASSSAPGTNQPQHF TGTGCCAGCAGCTCGGCACCCGGGACAAATCAGCCCCAGCATTTT
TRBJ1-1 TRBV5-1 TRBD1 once CASSLGPDRGTRSFF TGCGCCAGCAGCTTGGGACCGGACAGGGGGACAAGATCATTTTTT
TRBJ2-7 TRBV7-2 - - CASSLGGYYEQYF TGTGCCAGCAGCTTAGGCGGCTACTACGAGCAGTACTTC
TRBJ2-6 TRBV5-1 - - CASSLGRAGANVLTF TGCGCCAGCAGCTTGGGCAGGGCTGGGGCCAACGTCCTGACTTTC
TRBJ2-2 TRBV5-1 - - CASSSGLLNTGELFF TGCGCCAGCAGCTCCGGACTCTTGAACACCGGGGAGCTGTTTTTT
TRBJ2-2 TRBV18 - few CASSALANTGELFF TGTGCCAGCTCGGCCCTCGCGAACACCGGGGAGCTGTTTTTT
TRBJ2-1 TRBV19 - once CASSIMTVGNNEQFF TGTGCCAGTAGTATTATGACAGTCGGTAACAATGAGCAGTTCTTC
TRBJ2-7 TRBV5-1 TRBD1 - CASSTRGQGANEQYF TGCGCCAGCAGCACCCGGGGACAGGGGGCGAACGAGCAGTACTTC
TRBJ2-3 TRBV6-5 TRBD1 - CASSRDRVPDTQYF TGTGCCAGCAGCCGGGACAGGGTGCCAGATACGCAGTATTTT
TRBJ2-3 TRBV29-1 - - CSVEVWRGTDTQYF TGCAGCGTTGAGGTATGGAGAGGGACAGATACGCAGTATTTT
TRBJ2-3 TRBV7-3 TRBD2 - CASSLRGLAGGTPTDTQYF TGTGCCAGCAGCTTGCGGGGACTAGCGGGAGGTACACCTACGGATACGCAGTATTTT
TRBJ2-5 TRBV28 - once CASSLWQGQETQYF TGTGCCAGCAGTTTATGGCAGGGGCAGGAGACCCAGTACTTC
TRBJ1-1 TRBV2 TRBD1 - CASRDRGAPGAFF TGTGCCAGCAGGGACAGGGGGGCTCCGGGAGCTTTCTTT
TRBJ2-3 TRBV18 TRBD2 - CASSKGLAGTDTQYF TGTGCCAGCTCAAAGGGACTAGCGGGAACAGATACGCAGTATTTT
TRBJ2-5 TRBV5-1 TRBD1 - CASSLRTGIIGETQYF TGCGCCAGCAGCTTGAGGACAGGGATCATTGGAGAGACCCAGTACTTC
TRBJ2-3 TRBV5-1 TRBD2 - CASSWGTSGRDTDTRYF TGTGCCAGCAGCTGGGGGACTAGCGGGAGAGACACAGATACGCGGTATTTT
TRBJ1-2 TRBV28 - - CASGLRADYGYTF TGTGCCAGCGGCCTGAGGGCCGACTATGGCTACACCTTC
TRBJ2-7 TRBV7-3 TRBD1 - CASSPAGGEQYF TGTGCCAGCAGCCCTGCAGGGGGTGAGCAGTACTTC
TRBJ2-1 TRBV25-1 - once CASSEVRGLTYNEQFF TGTGCCAGCAGTGAGGTTCGCGGCCTAACCTACAATGAGCAGTTCTTC
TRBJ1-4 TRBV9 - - CASSRQGYNEKLFF TGTGCCAGCAGCCGGCAGGGGTATAATGAAAAACTGTTTTTT
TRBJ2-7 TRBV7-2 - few CASSPFPGYEQYF TGTGCCAGCAGCCCTTTCCCAGGGTACGAGCAGTACTTC
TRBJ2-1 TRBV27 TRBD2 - CASSFFGLAGASEQFF TGTGCCAGCAGTTTCTTTGGGTTAGCGGGAGCTAGTGAGCAGTTCTTC
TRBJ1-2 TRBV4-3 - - CASSPGPREGYTF TGCGCCAGCAGCCCGGGACCGCGGGAGGGCTACACCTTC
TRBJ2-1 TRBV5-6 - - CASSSRDSNNEQFF TGTGCCAGCAGCTCGCGGGACAGCAACAATGAGCAGTTCTTC
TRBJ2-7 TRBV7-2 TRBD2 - CASSLRTSKIYEQYF TGTGCCAGCAGCTTAAGGACTAGCAAGATCTACGAGCAGTACTTC
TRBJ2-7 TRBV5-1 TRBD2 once CASSLSSGGYEQYF TGCGCCAGCAGCTTGTCGAGCGGGGGGTACGAGCAGTACTTC
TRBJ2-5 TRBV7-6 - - CASSLGAGRETQYF TGTGCCAGCAGCTTAGGTGCGGGGCGGGAGACCCAGTACTTC
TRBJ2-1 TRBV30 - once CAWQGGYNEQFF TGTGCCTGGCAGGGGGGTTACAATGAGCAGTTCTTC
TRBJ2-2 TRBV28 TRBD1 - CASSLRGPGGELFF TGTGCCAGCAGTCTCAGGGGGCCGGGCGGGGAGCTGTTTTTT
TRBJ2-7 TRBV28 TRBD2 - CASSPRTSGRGEQYF TGTGCCAGCAGTCCCCGGACTAGCGGGAGGGGCGAGCAGTACTTC
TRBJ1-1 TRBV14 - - CASSLGVGTEAFF TGTGCCAGCAGCCTAGGGGTGGGTACTGAAGCTTTCTTT
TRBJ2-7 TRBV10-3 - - CAISEQGISYEQYF TGTGCCATCAGTGAGCAGGGGATCTCCTACGAGCAGTACTTC
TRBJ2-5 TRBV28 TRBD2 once CASSLGGGSWKTQYF TGTGCCAGCAGTTTAGGTGGCGGGAGTTGGAAGACCCAGTACTTC